Reported below is one T cell receptor (beta chain). Those donating, healthy Caucasian individuals from Russia, were aged roughly 6 to 95. The authors drew around 9.3 milliliters of peripheral blood from each donor. The sample originates from a study of blood T cells in healthy people across ages. Trimming took 2 bases from V and 2 from J, leaving 13 bases between them. Germline lookup yields CDR1 DFQATT and CDR2 SNEGSKA (reference sequence). This CDR3 spans 16 amino acids. Through a sample-barcoded 5' primer and a J-beta primer mix, a second PCR was run for roughly 6 to 11 cycles. Template switching added a 12-random-nucleotide identifier to every cDNA molecule. Researchers report that each sample yielded at least 3 million CDR3-containing paired-end reads. TCRdb ran MiXCR on the 5' RACE reads and lists one entry per CDR3 protein. The sample lists about 1.8 million distinct CDR3 sequences; about 50% were seen once.

The sample taken for sequencing was blood. The gene calls are TRBV20-1 and TRBJ2-6; D may correspond to TRBD1 or TRBD2 (6 bases each). The receptor comes from a woman between 40 and 55 years old in good health. The CDR3 DNA reads TGCAGTGCTAGACGGGGGCTAGGGGCTGGGGCCAACGTCCTGACTTTC. It is translated as CSARRGLGAGANVLTF.